The next 18 T cell receptor beta chains were all read from a single sample in a study of T cell responses to AZD1222 COVID-19 vaccine. Libraries were prepared by immunoSEQ multiplex PCR; TCRdb keeps only in-frame clonotypes and omits some of them. The data show roughly 20,000 clones, with roughly 80% seen just once and about 16% held by the top ten. The specimen comprised peripheral blood, sampled 28 days after the second AZD1222 dose. The receptors here all came from an adult who received the AZD1222 COVID-19 vaccine.

The chain is built from TRBV4-1 and TRBJ1-4; 8 nucleotides align to TRBD1. This CDR3 is built from 16 residues. Germline assignment: CDR1 MGHRA and CDR2 YSYEKL. With V trimmed by 1 base and J by 8 bases, 9 bases remained unmatched. The CDR3 loop is CASSQGPGQGGEKLFF. The CDR3 DNA reads as TGCGCCAGCAGCCAAGGTCCCGGACAGGGTGGGGAAAAACTGTTTTTT.

The rearrangement joins TRBV5-1 to TRBJ1-4; weak D call: TRBD1 (6 bases). Germline V lookup: CDR1 SGHRS, CDR2 YFSETQ. The CDR3 length is 14 residues. The germline V and J ends were trimmed by 4 bases and 4 bases, with 11 bases remaining between them. The CDR3 DNA sequence: TGCGCCAGCAGCATAGGACAGAATAATGAAAAACTGTTTTTT. Amino acid sequence: CASSIGQNNEKLFF.

This clone was found once. The rearrangement uses TRBV3-1 (or the pseudogene TRBV3-2) and TRBJ1-2; D unresolved. The CDR3 has 14 residues. Trimming shortened V by 0 bases and J by 6 bases, and 11 bases separated the two germline ends. Germline V gene sequence: CDR1 LGHDT, CDR2 YNNKEL (reference sequence). The CDR3 region has the DNA TGTGCCAGCAGCCAAGAAAGTGGTTGGGATGGCTACACCTTC. Its protein product is CASSQESGWDGYTF.

CDR3 loop: CASSQGLVQETQYF. The DNA for the CDR3 is TGCGCCAGCAGCCAAGGACTAGTCCAAGAGACCCAGTACTTC. The rearrangement joins TRBV4-1 to TRBJ2-5; tentative D call: TRBD2 (6 bases). The germline CDR1 and CDR2 sequences are MGHRA and YSYEKL. V was trimmed by 1 base and J by 1 base, leaving 7 bases between them. The CDR3 totals 14 residues.

The gene calls are TRBV3-1 (or the pseudogene TRBV3-2) and TRBJ2-7; 11 nucleotides align to TRBD1. The junction had 5 bases not matched to a gene; V was cut back by 5 bases and J by 2 bases. This CDR3 is built from 15 residues. Germline-derived CDR1 and CDR2 are LGHDT and YNNKEL (reference sequence). The CDR3 spells CASSYPGQGAYEQYF. CDR3 DNA: TGTGCCAGCAGCTATCCGGGACAGGGGGCCTACGAGCAGTACTTC.

J is TRBJ2-7 and V is TRBV7-2, with D possibly TRBD2 on 6 matching bases. This CDR3 has 14 amino acids. Germline V lookup: CDR1 SGHTA, CDR2 FQGNSA. The V gene lost 2 bases and the J gene lost 3 bases, with 11 bases spanning the gap. CDR3 protein: CASSLSGSGYEQYF. CDR3 sequence (DNA): TGTGCCAGCAGCTTAAGCGGTAGCGGCTACGAGCAGTACTTC.

In this sample, this clone turned up once. This chain uses TRBV5-4 with TRBJ2-1; weak D call: TRBD1 (6 bases). The germline V gene encodes CDR1 SGHNT and CDR2 YYREEE (reference sequence). The V gene lost 4 bases and the J gene lost 2 bases, with 10 bases spanning the gap. The length of the CDR3 is 14 residues. The CDR3 sequence: CASSEGGPYNEQFF. CDR3 sequence (DNA): TGTGCCAGCAGCGAAGGGGGTCCCTACAATGAGCAGTTCTTC.

This chain uses TRBV5-5 with TRBJ2-4; unclear D gene. CDR1 is SGHKS and CDR2 is YYEKEE in the germline V gene (reference sequence). V was shortened by 0 bases and J by 4 bases, with 8 bases between the two germline ends. The CDR3 contains 14 residues. In nucleotides, the CDR3 is TGTGCCAGCAGCTTGGTTGGCCTAAAAAACATTCAGTACTTC. Protein product: CASSLVGLKNIQYF.

The count of this clone is one. The J gene is TRBJ1-1, the V gene TRBV19; weak D call: TRBD1 (6 bases). Germline V gene data show CDR1 as LNHDA and CDR2 as SQIVND (reference sequence). The CDR3 extends over 15 amino acids. V lost 6 bases, J lost 0 bases, and 14 bases lay in between. The CDR3 DNA reads as TGTGCCAGTAGCTTACAGGGCCGGTTGAACACTGAAGCTTTCTTT. This sequence encodes CASSLQGRLNTEAFF.

The genes are TRBV7-8 and TRBJ2-5; D gene uncertain. This CDR3 region has 12 residues. V lost 2 bases and J lost 5, with 6 bases in between. In germline, CDR1 is SGHVS, CDR2 FQNEAQ. CDR3 in amino acids: CASSLKFETQYF. The CDR3 nucleotides read TGTGCCAGCAGCTTAAAATTTGAGACCCAGTACTTC.

The chain recombines TRBV7-2 with TRBJ2-7; TRBD2 agrees at 7 bases. CDR1 and CDR2 (germline): SGHTA, FQGNSA. The CDR3 sequence is 15 residues long. With V trimmed by 4 bases and J by 4 bases, 10 bases remained unmatched. The chain's CDR3 is CASSSLIAGLYEQYF. The CDR3 DNA follows: TGTGCCAGCAGCTCCCTAATAGCGGGTCTTTACGAGCAGTACTTC.

The genes are TRBV7-2 and TRBJ1-2; TRBD1 matches at 10 bases. Trimming removed 8 bases from V and 4 bases from J; junction bases left unmatched: 4. This CDR3 has 13 residues. CDR1 and CDR2 (germline): SGHTA, FQGNSA. CDR3 region: CASRQGARYGYTF. In DNA, the CDR3 is TGTGCCAGCCGACAGGGGGCGCGCTATGGCTACACCTTC.

This clone was seen once. The rearrangement joins TRBV6-5 to TRBJ2-7; 7 bases line up with TRBD2. There are 13 residues in the CDR3. Germline trimming cut 5 bases from V and 5 bases from J; bases unmatched to any gene: 6. Germline V lookup: CDR1 MNHEY, CDR2 SVGAGI. The CDR3 protein is CASSQREGNEQYF. In DNA, the CDR3 is TGTGCCAGCAGTCAAAGGGAGGGGAACGAGCAGTACTTC.

This clone was counted only a few times. The J gene is TRBJ1-3, the V gene TRBV19, with unresolved D. The CDR3 extends over 12 amino acids. V shed 4 bases and J shed 4 bases, with 5 bases lying between them. The germline V gene encodes CDR1 LNHDA and CDR2 SQIVND (reference sequence). The CDR3 reads CASSTQGNTIYF. CDR3 DNA: TGTGCCAGTAGTACCCAGGGAAACACCATATATTTT. Complete variable domain (other parts from reference TRBV19 and TRBJ1-3): DGGITQSPKYLFRKEGQNVTLSCEQNLNHDAMYWYRQDPGQGLRLIYYSQIVNDFQKGDIAEGYSVSREKKESFPLTVTSAQKNPTAFYLCASSTQGNTIYFGEGSWLTVV.

V gene TRBV19 combines with J gene TRBJ2-3; D is perhaps TRBD2 (7 bases). V gave up 4 bases and J gave up 5 bases, with 22 bases separating them. Germline values: CDR1 LNHDA, CDR2 SQIVND (reference sequence). The CDR3 length is 17 residues. The CDR3 reads CASSTQPLAEGGDTQYF. In nucleotides, the CDR3 is TGTGCCAGTAGTACCCAGCCTCTAGCGGAGGGGGGAGATACGCAGTATTTT.

The chain uses TRBV5-5 and TRBJ1-4, with a weak D call TRBD1 (6 bases). V lost 3 bases to trimming and J lost 8 bases, with 14 bases between them. This CDR3 is built from 14 residues. Germline loops: CDR1 SGHKS, CDR2 YYEKEE (reference sequence). In DNA form, the CDR3 reads TGTGCCAGCAGCTCGATCAGGGGAAGCGAAAAACTGTTTTTT. Residues: CASSSIRGSEKLFF.

V is TRBV7-2 and J is TRBJ1-4; a weak D match, TRBD1 (5 bases). From germline, CDR1 is SGHTA and CDR2 FQGNSA. V was shortened by 5 bases and J by 8 bases, with 12 bases between the two germline ends. The length of the CDR3 is 13 residues. The CDR3 sequence is CASSRTLGEKLFF. DNA of the CDR3: TGTGCCAGCAGCAGGACACTGGGCGAAAAACTGTTTTTT. The complete variable domain, with remaining parts taken from reference TRBV7-2 and TRBJ1-4, reads GAGVSQSPSNKVTEKGKDVELRCDPISGHTALYWYRQSLGQGLEFLIYFQGNSAPDKSGLPSDRFSAERTGGSVSTLTIQRTQQEDSAVYLCASSRTLGEKLFFGSGTQLSVL.

This chain uses TRBV12-3 or TRBV12-4 with TRBJ1-2, with D uncertain. The CDR3 spans 13 residues. V was cut by 6 bases and J by 8 bases, with 16 bases left in between. The CDR3 reads CASSLLEDGGYTF. CDR3 DNA: TGTGCCAGCAGCCTCCTTGAGGATGGGGGCTACACCTTC.